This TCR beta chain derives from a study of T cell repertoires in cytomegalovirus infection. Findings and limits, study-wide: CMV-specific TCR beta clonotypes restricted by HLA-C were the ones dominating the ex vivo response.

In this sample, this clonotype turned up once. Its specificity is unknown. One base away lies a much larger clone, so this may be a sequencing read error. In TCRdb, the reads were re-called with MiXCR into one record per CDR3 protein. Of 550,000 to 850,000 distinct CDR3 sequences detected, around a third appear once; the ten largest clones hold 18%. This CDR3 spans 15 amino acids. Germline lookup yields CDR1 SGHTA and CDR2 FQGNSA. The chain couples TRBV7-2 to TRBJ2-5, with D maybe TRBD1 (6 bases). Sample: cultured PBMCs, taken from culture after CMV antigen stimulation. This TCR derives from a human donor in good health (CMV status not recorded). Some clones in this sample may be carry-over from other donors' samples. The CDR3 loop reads CASSWKQGLQETKYF. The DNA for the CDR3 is TGTGCCAGCAGCTGGAAACAGGGCTTGCAAGAGACCAAGTACTTC.